This passage covers 5 T cell receptor beta chains from one sample sequenced in a study of T-cell memory formation after mild COVID-19. Each CDR3 protein gets one entry after TCRdb re-called the 5' RACE reads with MiXCR. The sample lists about 340,000 distinct CDR3 sequences; approximately 14% were seen once. Sequenced sample: PBMCs or a T cell subset sorted from them (not recorded which). These TCRs come from a young man who had mild COVID-19 (a few samples of this study predate the infection). Cell type and time point are not known.

In this sample, this clonotype turned up many times. V and J are TRBV4-3 and TRBJ1-1; 7 bases align to TRBD1. Germline CDR1 and CDR2: LGHNA and YSLEER. V shed 6 bases, J shed 5 bases, and the junction held 6 bases outside the gene matches. This CDR3 is built from 13 residues. Written as DNA, the CDR3 is TGCGCCAGCAGTATGACAGGGCGGACTGAAGCTTTCTTT. Its translation: CASSMTGRTEAFF.

The rearrangement uses TRBV12-3 or TRBV12-4 and TRBJ2-7; TRBD2 is a possible D gene (7 bases). The CDR3 extends over 13 amino acids. V lost 5 bases and J 0 bases, leaving 8 bases between the germline ends. The CDR3 is CASSRGASYEQYF. The CDR3 DNA sequence: TGTGCCAGCAGTCGGGGGGCCTCCTACGAGCAGTACTTC.

The chain is built from TRBV7-2 and TRBJ2-3; 8 bases are a match to TRBD2. V dropped 1 base and J dropped 4; count of bases not matched to a gene: 7. CDR3 length equals 16 residues. Germline V gene lookup returns CDR1 SGHTA and CDR2 FQGNSA. The CDR3 sequence is CASSLVSGGPPDTQYF. Here the CDR3 DNA reads TGTGCCAGCAGCTTAGTGTCGGGAGGGCCCCCAGATACGCAGTATTTT. The entire variable domain, with the rest obtained from reference TRBV7-2 and TRBJ2-3, is as follows: GAGVSQSPSNKVTEKGKDVELRCDPISGHTALYWYRQSLGQGLEFLIYFQGNSAPDKSGLPSDRFSAERTGGSVSTLTIQRTQQEDSAVYLCASSLVSGGPPDTQYFGPGTRLTVL.

V gene TRBV5-6 combines with J gene TRBJ2-7; 11 bases fit TRBD1. This CDR3 comprises 14 residues. Unmatched junction bases numbered 4, after V lost 4 bases and J lost 4 bases. CDR1 and CDR2 (germline): SGHDT, YYEEEE. This CDR3 is CASSKDRGLYEQYV. CDR3 coding DNA: TGTGCCAGCAGCAAGGACAGGGGGCTGTACGAGCAGTACGTC.

The chain joins TRBV7-9 to TRBJ2-2; TRBD1 agrees at 8 bases. Germline CDR1 reads SEHNR; CDR2 reads FQNEAQ (reference sequence). CDR3 length: 16 residues. V shed 5 bases, J shed 4 bases, and the junction held 9 bases outside the gene matches. The CDR3 sequence: CASSPPTGVVTGELFF. Here the CDR3 DNA reads TGTGCCAGCAGCCCCCCGACAGGGGTCGTCACCGGGGAGCTGTTTTTT. Supplemented by reference TRBV7-9 and TRBJ2-2, the full variable domain reads DTGVSQNPRHKITKRGQNVTFRCDPISEHNRLYWYRQTLGQGPEFLTYFQNEAQLEKSRLLSDRFSAERPKGSFSTLEIQRTEQGDSAMYLCASSPPTGVVTGELFFGEGSRLTVL.